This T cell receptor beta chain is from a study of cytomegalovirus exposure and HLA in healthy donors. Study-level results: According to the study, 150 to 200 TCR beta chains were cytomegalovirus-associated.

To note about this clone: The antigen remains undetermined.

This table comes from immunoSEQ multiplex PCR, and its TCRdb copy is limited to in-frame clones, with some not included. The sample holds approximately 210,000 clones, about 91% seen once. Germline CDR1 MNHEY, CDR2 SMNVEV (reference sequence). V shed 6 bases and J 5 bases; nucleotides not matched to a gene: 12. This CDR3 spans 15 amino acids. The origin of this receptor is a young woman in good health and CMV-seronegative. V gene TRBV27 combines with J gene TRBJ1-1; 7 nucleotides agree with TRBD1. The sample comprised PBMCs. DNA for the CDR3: TGTGCCAGCAGACGGTTGAACAGGGGTGGTACTGAAGCTTTCTTT. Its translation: CASRRLNRGGTEAFF.